The 18 T cell receptor beta chains given below trace back to one sample, sequenced in a study of blood T cell repertoires in COVID-19. Data came from immunoSEQ multiplex PCR; TCRdb stores just in-frame clones and leaves some out. The table shows 130,000 or so clones, with approximately 83% occurring only once. Sequencing was performed on peripheral blood. These receptors came from a human donor in a cohort sampled during active COVID-19.

The rearrangement joins TRBV7-8 to TRBJ2-5; unclear D gene. Per germline, CDR1 SGHVS and CDR2 FQNEAQ. V lost 3 bases, J lost 2 bases, and 7 bases lay in between. This CDR3 comprises 13 residues. Here the CDR3 DNA reads TGTGCCAGCAGCTTTGGGCTACAAGAGACCCAGTACTTC. Its translation: CASSFGLQETQYF.

This clone was seen many times. This sequence joins TRBV6-5 and TRBJ1-2; D gene uncertain. Germline assignment: CDR1 MNHEY and CDR2 SVGAGI. The CDR3 runs 15 residues. With 0 bases removed from V and 2 bases from J, the gap between germline ends came to 10 bases. CDR3 loop: CASSYSRLLNYGYTF. The CDR3, as DNA: TGTGCCAGCAGTTACTCGAGGCTGCTAAACTATGGCTACACCTTC.

The V and J genes are TRBV19 and TRBJ1-5; D is undetermined. Germline V gene lookup returns CDR1 LNHDA and CDR2 SQIVND (reference sequence). V was cut by 7 bases and J by 11 bases, with 18 bases left in between. The CDR3 runs 13 residues. CDR3 in amino acids: CASTPGRLRAQHF. The CDR3 nucleotides read TGTGCCAGTACTCCCGGACGGCTGAGGGCCCAGCATTTT.

This clone showed up just a few times. This chain connects TRBV12-3 or TRBV12-4 to TRBJ2-7, with D unclear. The CDR3 is 11 amino acids. Trimming took off 6 bases at V and 3 bases at J, with 6 bases between the two ends. Written as DNA, the CDR3 is TGTGCCAGCAGGCAGAACTACGAGCAGTACTTC. Encoded protein: CASRQNYEQYF.

The CDR3 nucleotides are TGTGCCAGCAGCTTCTCGTGGGGGGGGAGCTCCTACAATGAGCAGTTCTTC. Translating gives CASSFSWGGSSYNEQFF. V and J are TRBV5-8 and TRBJ2-1, with 7 positions matching TRBD2. CDR3 length: 17 amino acids. V trimming: 2 bases; J trimming: 0 bases; junction bases outside the gene matches: 8. In germline, CDR1 is SGHTS, CDR2 YDEGEE.

The chain couples TRBV2 to TRBJ1-1; 9 nucleotides line up with TRBD1. The length of the CDR3 is 12 residues. Unmatched junction bases numbered 7, after V lost 7 bases and J lost 10 bases. CDR1 is SNHLY, CDR2 FYNNEI, per germline. CDR3 in amino acids: CASIRGGQGAFF. The CDR3 DNA sequence: TGTGCCAGCATCCGGGGGGGACAGGGAGCTTTCTTT.

This clone was seen only once. The V and J genes are TRBV18 and TRBJ1-3, with D unclear. V was pared by 1 base and J by 2 bases, with 6 bases between. CDR1 is KGHSH, CDR2 LQKENI, per germline. The CDR3 is 14 amino acids. CDR3 DNA: TGTGCCAGCTCACCACAAGGAGCTGGAAACACCATATATTTT. Protein: CASSPQGAGNTIYF.

The V and J genes are TRBV27 and TRBJ2-7; perhaps TRBD2 as D (6 bases). The CDR3 contains 16 residues. Germline lookup yields CDR1 MNHEY and CDR2 SMNVEV (reference sequence). The ends were cut back, 2 bases at V and 1 base at J, with 15 bases in the middle. The CDR3 DNA is TGTGCCAGCAGTTTAAAGGCGGCAGGGACTTCCTACGAGCAGTACTTC. Residues: CASSLKAAGTSYEQYF.

Only a few counts were recorded for this clone. This chain connects TRBV5-1 to TRBJ2-2, with unresolved D. Trimming took 4 bases from V and 2 from J, leaving 12 bases between them. Germline assignment: CDR1 SGHRS and CDR2 YFSETQ. The CDR3 totals 15 residues. In nucleotides, the CDR3 is TGCGCCAGCAGCGACCCAGCGCTAAACACCGGGGAGCTGTTTTTT. Translated: CASSDPALNTGELFF.

This clone was counted between two and nine times. The chain is built from TRBV6-5 and TRBJ1-1, with a weak D call TRBD1 (6 bases). The CDR3 totals 16 residues. Germline CDR1 MNHEY, CDR2 SVGAGI. The ends were cut back, 2 bases at V and 6 bases at J, with 19 bases in the middle. This chain's CDR3 is CASSYTGGRPGAEAFF. The DNA for the CDR3 is TGTGCCAGCAGTTACACCGGGGGGCGGCCCGGCGCTGAAGCTTTCTTT.

The J gene is TRBJ1-2, the V gene TRBV19, with a possible D match to TRBD1 (5 bases). CDR1 and CDR2 from the germline V gene are LNHDA and SQIVND (reference sequence). This CDR3 region has 14 residues. Trimming pared 3 bases from V and 8 bases from J, leaving 16 bases between. The CDR3 protein is CASSMVRERGGYTF. The CDR3 nucleotides read TGTGCCAGTAGTATGGTCAGGGAAAGAGGAGGCTACACCTTC.

The chain couples TRBV7-2 to TRBJ2-7; 11 bases map to TRBD2. Trimming at V came to 5 bases and at J to 0 bases, leaving 9 bases not matched to a gene. This CDR3 is built from 17 residues. CDR1 is SGHTA and CDR2 is FQGNSA in the germline V gene. The DNA of the CDR3 is TGTGCCAGCAGCCTAGGGAGGACTAGCGGGCTCTCCTACGAGCAGTACTTC. This encodes CASSLGRTSGLSYEQYF.

The chain links TRBV7-3 to TRBJ1-6, with D tentatively TRBD1 (5 bases). The V and J ends lost 0 bases and 8 bases respectively, with 11 bases between them. Germline assignment: CDR1 SGHTA and CDR2 FQGTGA. The CDR3 loop spans 15 amino acids. The CDR3 region has the DNA TGTGCCAGCAGCTTAACGGGCGGGGGGGATTCACCCCTCCACTTT. Its translation is CASSLTGGGDSPLHF.

This clone is a singleton in its sample. The chain couples TRBV3-1 (or the pseudogene TRBV3-2) to TRBJ1-3, with 7 bases matching TRBD1. V dropped 0 bases and J dropped 8; count of bases not matched to a gene: 16. The CDR3 loop spans 18 amino acids. In germline, CDR1 is LGHDT, CDR2 YNNKEL (reference sequence). CDR3 DNA sequence: TGTGCCAGCAGCCAAGATATAATGGGACAGAGACCTTCATACACCATATATTTT. Translated: CASSQDIMGQRPSYTIYF.

V is TRBV7-2 and J is TRBJ2-3; the match to TRBD2 covers 12 bases. This CDR3 is built from 15 residues. J lost 4 bases, V lost 5 bases, and 4 bases had no gene match. Looked up from germline, CDR1 is SGHTA and CDR2 is FQGNSA. DNA of the CDR3: TGTGCCAGCAGCCCCACTAGCGGGAGGCCAGATACGCAGTATTTT. Its protein is CASSPTSGRPDTQYF.

The V and J genes are TRBV19 and TRBJ1-1; the match to TRBD1 covers 8 bases. CDR1 and CDR2 from the germline V gene are LNHDA and SQIVND (reference sequence). CDR3 length: 14 residues. The J segment lost 5 bases and the V segment lost 5 bases, leaving 7 bases of the junction unmatched. The CDR3 nucleotides read TGTGCCAGTAGTTCTCACAGGGGGAGAACTGAAGCTTTCTTT. It is translated as CASSSHRGRTEAFF.

The chain employs TRBV6-5 and TRBJ1-5; D is unclear. Looked up from germline, CDR1 is MNHEY and CDR2 is SVGAGI. The CDR3 extends over 13 amino acids. The V and J ends lost 11 bases and 1 base respectively, with 12 bases between them. The CDR3, as DNA: TGTGCCTCTGTAAGGGAGAGCAATCAGCCCCAGCATTTT. This encodes CASVRESNQPQHF.

This clone was found a few times. The chain recombines TRBV7-3 with TRBJ1-6, with 8 positions matching TRBD1. Germline CDR1 is SGHTA and CDR2 is FQGTGA. This CDR3 comprises 15 residues. After removal of 2 bases from V and 10 bases from J, the junction contained 7 bases not matched to a gene. The CDR3 DNA is TGTGCCAGCAGCTTAGAGGGACAGGTGAACTCACCCCTCCACTTT. This sequence encodes CASSLEGQVNSPLHF.